This TCR beta chain was obtained from a study of T cells in Graves' hyperthyroidism and ophthalmopathy. The V gene end was trimmed by 4 bases and the J gene end by 8 bases; junction bases not matched to a gene: 10. The CDR3 totals 15 residues. Study conclusions and caveats: From stable hyperthyroidism, ophthalmopathy was separated by a 13 V-J model.

TCR beta CDR3 regions were amplified from RNA. During a first-round RT-PCR of the TCR CDR3, the HTBI primer set was used. TCRdb ran MiXCR on the multiplex PCR reads and lists one entry per CDR3 protein. Among under 450,000 distinct CDR3 sequences listed, approximately 15% were seen once. Remarks on this clonotype: Its antigen is unidentified.

This clonotype was obtained from a woman between 18 and 30 years old with Graves' hyperthyroidism. The chain couples TRBV12-3 or TRBV12-4 to TRBJ2-2, with 7 bases lining up with TRBD2. The sequencing sample was made of blood. The CDR3 DNA sequence: TGTGCCAGCAGTTCGCTGCGGGCCGGGGGGGGGGAGCTGTTTTTT. Amino acid sequence: CASSSLRAGGGELFF.